These 28 T cell receptor beta chains originate from one sample sequenced in a study of T cell repertoires in cytomegalovirus infection. Their antigens remain unidentified. Each CDR3 protein is one row after TCRdb ran MiXCR on the reads. The table has some 110,000 distinct CDR3 sequences, about 31% seen once; the top ten hold approximately 59%. This specimen was CD8+ T cells from cultured PBMCs, taken from culture after CMV antigen stimulation. All receptors come from a human donor in good health (CMV status not recorded). Some clones in this sample may be carry-over from other donors' samples.

The table lists this clonotype with many counts. This chain links TRBV7-2 with TRBJ1-5; D not resolved. CDR3 length equals 16 residues. Germline loops: CDR1 SGHTA, CDR2 FQGNSA. Trimming removed 3 bases from V and 1 base from J, with 13 bases in between. The CDR3 protein is CASSLDMRPSNQPQHF. The CDR3 DNA is TGTGCCAGCAGCTTGGATATGCGCCCCAGCAATCAGCCCCAGCATTTT.

Only a few counts were recorded for this clonotype. CDR3 bases: TGCGCCAGCAGCCCGTCTTGGGCGTGGAATGAGCAGTTCTTC. Its protein product is CASSPSWAWNEQFF. The V gene is TRBV4-3, the J gene TRBJ2-1, with no clear D. Germline V CDR1 and CDR2: LGHNA, YSLEER. This CDR3 is built from 14 residues. V lost 4 bases and J 7 bases, leaving 14 bases between the germline ends.

The chain uses TRBV4-3 and TRBJ2-3; 14 bases are a match to TRBD2. This CDR3 region has 20 residues. The V gene's germline CDR1 is LGHNA and CDR2 YSLEER. J gave up 1 base and V 3 bases, and 12 bases lay outside the gene matches. The DNA of the CDR3 is TGCGCCAGCAGCCATACCCCCGGACTAGCGGGGGGCCGAGGCACAGATACGCAGTATTTT. Translating it yields CASSHTPGLAGGRGTDTQYF.

This clonotype was found a few times. V is TRBV7-3 and J is TRBJ2-5; perhaps TRBD2 as D (5 bases). V was pared by 4 bases and J by 1 base, with 10 bases between. Germline assignment: CDR1 SGHTA and CDR2 FQGTGA. The CDR3 spans 14 residues. The CDR3 region is CASSSVGGQETQYF. The DNA of the CDR3 is TGTGCCAGCAGCTCAGTCGGAGGCCAAGAGACCCAGTACTTC.

This clonotype was picked up a small number of times. V and J are TRBV7-6 and TRBJ2-5; D is ambiguous. CDR3 length: 13 amino acids. Germline V gene sequence: CDR1 SGHVS, CDR2 FNYEAQ. V dropped 3 bases and J dropped 1 base, with 6 bases sitting between them. The CDR3 loop is CASSFTTQETQYF. In nucleotides, the CDR3 is TGTGCCAGCAGCTTCACAACCCAAGAGACCCAGTACTTC.

The sample holds many counts of this clonotype. The CDR3 coding sequence is TGTGCCAGCAGCCGGGACCCTGGGACCTCCTACGAGCAGTACTTC. Its translation is CASSRDPGTSYEQYF. The rearrangement links TRBV12-3 or TRBV12-4 to TRBJ2-7, with D possibly being TRBD1 or TRBD2 (5 bases each). CDR3 length: 15 residues. Between the trimmed V and J ends, which lost 6 bases and 0 bases, there was a span of 15 bases.

Remarks on this clonotype: A read error is possible here, since a much larger clone lies one base away. The chain couples TRBV7-6 to TRBJ2-5; D is ambiguous. The CDR3 covers 19 residues. The germline V and J ends were trimmed by 4 bases and 2 bases, with 26 bases remaining between them. The germline gives CDR1 SGHVS, CDR2 FNYEAQ. The CDR3 DNA is TGTGCCAGCAGCTACCAGAGACAACCAGACTCGCCAAATCAAGAGACCCAGTACTTC. This translates into CASSYQRQPDSPNQETQYF.

The gene calls are TRBV7-9 and TRBJ1-4; TRBD1 aligns across 9 bases. The V gene's germline CDR1 is SEHNR and CDR2 FQNEAQ (reference sequence). The CDR3 runs 17 residues. V shed 4 bases and J 3 bases; nucleotides not matched to a gene: 9. The CDR3 sequence: CASSSKDRGRANEKLFF. The CDR3 coding sequence is TGTGCCAGCAGCTCTAAGGACAGGGGCCGGGCTAATGAAAAACTGTTTTTT.

This chain links TRBV2 with TRBJ2-3; D is possibly TRBD2 (6 bases). The CDR3 totals 16 residues. Trimming took 6 bases from V and 0 from J, leaving 16 bases between them. Per germline, CDR1 SNHLY and CDR2 FYNNEI. CDR3 amino acids: CASRGIRLASTDTQYF. For the CDR3, the DNA is TGTGCCAGCAGAGGAATCCGGCTAGCGAGCACAGATACGCAGTATTTT.

The CDR3 is CASSLGLAGAVTGELFF. The CDR3 DNA is TGTGCCAGCAGCTTAGGCCTAGCGGGGGCCGTCACCGGGGAGCTGTTTTTT. This chain links TRBV7-4 with TRBJ2-2, with 10 bases matching TRBD2. V gave up 1 base and J gave up 4 bases; unmatched junction bases: 6. Germline values: CDR1 SGHVT, CDR2 SQSDAQ. There are 17 residues in the CDR3.

This clonotype has more than one count but fewer than ten. The chain is built from TRBV7-6 and TRBJ1-1, with D unresolved. Germline V gene sequence: CDR1 SGHVS, CDR2 FNYEAQ. The V end was cut by 1 base, the J end by 1 base, with 4 bases between. The CDR3 is made up of 13 amino acids. The chain's CDR3 is CASSLGKNTEAFF. CDR3 nucleotides: TGTGCCAGCAGCTTAGGGAAGAACACTGAAGCTTTCTTT.

This clonotype was recorded many times. The V call is TRBV7-6, the J call TRBJ1-1; D is ambiguous. V shed 1 base and J shed 3 bases, with 9 bases lying between them. The CDR3 is made up of 14 amino acids. Germline V CDR1 and CDR2: SGHVS, FNYEAQ. The CDR3: CASSLGSDYTEAFF. As DNA, the CDR3 is TGTGCCAGCAGCTTAGGCAGCGACTACACTGAAGCTTTCTTT.

The chain links TRBV28 to TRBJ2-1; possible D gene TRBD1, 5 bases. This CDR3 comprises 16 residues. CDR1 is MDHEN and CDR2 is SYDVKM in the germline V gene. V lost 4 bases to trimming and J lost 3 bases, with 16 bases between them. CDR3 sequence: CASSSGWGYGYNEQFF. As DNA, the CDR3 is TGTGCCAGCAGTTCTGGATGGGGCTACGGCTACAATGAGCAGTTCTTC.

This clonotype was seen more than once but under ten times. The rearrangement joins TRBV4-1 to TRBJ1-1; 7 bases line up with TRBD1. Per germline, CDR1 MGHRA and CDR2 YSYEKL. Trimming removed 0 bases from V and 0 bases from J; junction bases left unmatched: 10. The CDR3 totals 18 residues. In nucleotides, the CDR3 is TGCGCCAGCAGCCAAGATGAGGCGACAGGGCATATGAACACTGAAGCTTTCTTT. Translating it yields CASSQDEATGHMNTEAFF.

In its sample, this clonotype was seen a few times. The V and J genes are TRBV4-1 and TRBJ1-1, with D perhaps matching TRBD1 (6 bases). Trimming stripped 1 base from V and 1 base from J, with 10 bases between. Germline CDR1 reads MGHRA; CDR2 reads YSYEKL. The CDR3 totals 15 residues. The CDR3 DNA sequence: TGCGCCAGCAGCCAAGTTGAGGGACAGAACACTGAAGCTTTCTTT. Its protein product is CASSQVEGQNTEAFF.

This clonotype was counted ten times or more. A junction end diverges from the germline sequence, so it may reflect a read error. The V gene is TRBV7-2, the J gene TRBJ2-2; a possible D gene is TRBD1 (5 bases). This CDR3 has 15 residues. CDR1 is SGHTA and CDR2 is FQGNSA in the germline V gene. The CDR3 DNA reads as TGTGCCAGCAGTTTAGGGGCAGGGAACACCGGGGAGCTGTTTTTT. Protein product: CASSLGAGNTGELFF. The full variable domain, its missing parts supplied by reference TRBV7-2 and TRBJ2-2, is GAGVSQSPSNKVTEKGKDVELRCDPISGHTALYWYRQSLGQGLEFLIYFQGNSAPDKSGLPSDRFSAERTGGSVSTLTIQRTQQEDSAVYLCASSLGAGNTGELFFGEGSRLTVL.

This clonotype was seen only a few times. V gene TRBV6-5 combines with J gene TRBJ2-5; unclear D gene. Germline V CDR1 and CDR2: MNHEY, SVGAGI. Trimming took 5 bases from V and 6 from J, leaving 16 bases between them. CDR3 length equals 14 residues. As DNA, the CDR3 is TGTGCCAGCAGTACCCCGGCTAGTGAGAAGACCCAGTACTTC. It specifies CASSTPASEKTQYF.

The chain uses TRBV11-2 and TRBJ2-1; 13 bases align to TRBD2. The CDR3 is made up of 18 amino acids. Germline trimming cut 0 bases from V and 11 bases from J; bases unmatched to any gene: 13. Germline CDR1 SGHAT, CDR2 FQNNGV. The CDR3 reads CASSLDGTGTSGDYKQFF. The DNA of the CDR3 is TGTGCCAGCAGCTTAGATGGGACCGGGACTAGCGGGGATTATAAGCAGTTCTTC. Drawing the rest from reference TRBV11-2 and TRBJ2-1, the complete variable domain is EAGVAQSPRYKIIEKRQSVAFWCNPISGHATLYWYQQILGQGPKLLIQFQNNGVVDDSQLPKDRFSAERLKGVDSTLKIQPAKLEDSAVYLCASSLDGTGTSGDYKQFFGPGTRLTVL.

This clonotype was detected ten times or more. The rearrangement uses TRBV7-2 and TRBJ1-2, with D maybe TRBD1 (5 bases). The CDR3 extends over 15 amino acids. Trimming left V 2 bases short and J 5 bases short, with 15 bases between. The germline gives CDR1 SGHTA, CDR2 FQGNSA. Here the CDR3 reads CASSLMRGPKYGYTF. CDR3 bases: TGTGCCAGCAGCTTAATGAGGGGACCAAAATATGGCTACACCTTC. The variable domain in full, with the rest retrieved from reference TRBV7-2 and TRBJ1-2, is GAGVSQSPSNKVTEKGKDVELRCDPISGHTALYWYRQSLGQGLEFLIYFQGNSAPDKSGLPSDRFSAERTGGSVSTLTIQRTQQEDSAVYLCASSLMRGPKYGYTFGSGTRLTVV.

On this clonotype: Without the conserved terminal phenylalanine or tryptophan, this CDR3 likely stems from a read error. The chain carries TRBV27 and TRBJ1-1; weak D call: TRBD1 (6 bases). The CDR3 runs to 14 residues. From germline, CDR1 is MNHEY and CDR2 SMNVEV (reference sequence). Deletions cut 1 base from V and 5 bases from J, with 11 bases between. The CDR3 DNA reads TGTGCCAGCAGTTTATATACAGGGTGGACTGAAGCTTTCTCT. Its translation is CASSLYTGWTEAFS.

This clonotype was recorded a few times. This CDR3 reads CSASFLISGGNEQFF. The CDR3 DNA is TGCAGTGCCTCATTTTTAATTAGCGGGGGAAATGAGCAGTTCTTC. V is TRBV20-1 and J is TRBJ2-1, with 9 bases that match TRBD2. V lost 6 bases and J lost 7; bases outside the gene matches: 13. CDR3 length: 15 residues. The germline gives CDR1 DFQATT, CDR2 SNEGSKA (reference sequence).

The rearrangement joins TRBV6-6 to TRBJ2-5; TRBD2 might be the D (5 bases). Looked up from germline, CDR1 is MNHNY and CDR2 is SVGAGI (reference sequence). V was pared by 7 bases and J by 1 base, with 19 bases between. The CDR3 is 16 residues long. CDR3 DNA sequence: TGTGCCAGCATCGACCCCTCGGAGCGGCTCCAAGAGACCCAGTACTTC. Translated: CASIDPSERLQETQYF.

The table lists this clonotype with many counts. The chain employs TRBV7-6 and TRBJ2-1; TRBD2 aligns across 10 bases. The germline V gene encodes CDR1 SGHVS and CDR2 FNYEAQ. V gave up 6 bases and J gave up 2 bases; unmatched junction bases: 10. The CDR3 has 17 amino acids. CDR3 nucleotides: TGTGCCAGCAGTCTAACTGGAACTAGCGGGACCTACAATGAGCAGTTCTTC. Its protein product is CASSLTGTSGTYNEQFF.

This sequence joins TRBV6-2 or TRBV6-3 and TRBJ1-1, with D perhaps matching TRBD1 (6 bases). Germline V CDR1 and CDR2: MNHEY, SVGEGT. There are 15 residues in the CDR3. The germline V and J ends were trimmed by 3 bases and 5 bases, with 16 bases remaining between them. CDR3 DNA: TGTGCCAGCAGTTATTTGTTCGGGGGCGATACTGAAGCTTTCTTT. Translation gives CASSYLFGGDTEAFF.

This chain joins TRBV29-1 and TRBJ2-1, with 7 bases matching TRBD1. The length of the CDR3 is 16 residues. Unmatched junction bases numbered 6, after V lost 0 bases and J lost 1 base. Germline CDR1 and CDR2: SQVTM and ANQGSEA. The CDR3 sequence is CSVEDPDRASYNEQFF. The DNA for the CDR3 is TGCAGCGTTGAAGACCCCGACAGGGCTTCCTACAATGAGCAGTTCTTC.

The chain has TRBV5-6 and TRBJ1-3, with D maybe TRBD1 (6 bases). Trimming cost V 1 base and J 7 bases, with 9 bases left between them. This CDR3 is 13 amino acids long. Germline assignment: CDR1 SGHDT and CDR2 YYEEEE. The CDR3 DNA reads as TGTGCCAGCAGCTTGACAGGGTGGAACACCATATATTTT. This encodes CASSLTGWNTIYF.

This chain joins TRBV7-6 and TRBJ2-1, with 10 bases identical to TRBD2. Germline loops: CDR1 SGHVS, CDR2 FNYEAQ. J lost 6 bases, V lost 1 base, and 6 bases had no gene match. The length of the CDR3 is 16 residues. The CDR3 region has the DNA TGTGCCAGCAGCTTAGTCTCTAGCGGGGGTACCAATGAGCAGTTCTTC. Translated, it gives CASSLVSSGGTNEQFF.

The chain is built from TRBV7-8 and TRBJ2-7; D uncertain. V dropped 1 base and J dropped 2 bases, with 15 bases sitting between them. CDR1 SGHVS and CDR2 FQNEAQ come from the germline V gene. The CDR3 extends over 16 amino acids. In nucleotides, the CDR3 is TGTGCCAGCAGCTTAGGAGACAACGGGTCTCCCTACGAGCAGTACTTC. Translating gives CASSLGDNGSPYEQYF.